One and the same sample provided the 18 T cell receptor beta chains below, sequenced in a study of T cells after yellow fever vaccination. One entry per CDR3 protein results from TCRdb running MiXCR on the 5' RACE reads. Among about 630,000 distinct CDR3 sequences, approximately 13% were seen once, and the ten largest hold 15%. Sequenced material: PBMCs, taken on the day of the yellow fever booster vaccination. The receptors come from a man aged 25-40 years who received the YFV17D yellow fever vaccine.

V usage is TRBV20-1 and J usage is TRBJ2-1; 11 nucleotides align to TRBD2. The CDR3 contains 15 residues. Looked up from germline, CDR1 is DFQATT and CDR2 is SNEGSKA (reference sequence). V lost 5 bases, J lost 9 bases, and 12 bases stayed unmatched. The CDR3 nucleotides read TGCAGTGCTTCCACTAGCGGGAGTTTGGCGATTGAGCAGTTCTTC. Its translation is CSASTSGSLAIEQFF.

This clonotype showed up just a few times. The chain joins TRBV5-1 to TRBJ1-2, with no clear D. Germline loops: CDR1 SGHRS, CDR2 YFSETQ. The V gene lost 6 bases and the J gene lost 7 bases, with 22 bases spanning the gap. This CDR3 contains 15 residues. The CDR3 DNA sequence: TGCGCCAGCACCAGACTAGACGGGGAAGCGGGTGGCTACACCTTC. Its translation: CASTRLDGEAGGYTF.

This clonotype has only a few counts. The rearrangement joins TRBV5-4 to TRBJ2-7; D perhaps matches TRBD2 (5 bases). The CDR3 consists of 15 residues. Germline V lookup: CDR1 SGHNT, CDR2 YYREEE (reference sequence). Trimming removed 0 bases at V and 5 bases at J, with 15 bases between. The CDR3 loop is CASSLVYTGKDEQYF. The CDR3 DNA is TGTGCCAGCAGCTTGGTCTATACGGGAAAGGACGAGCAGTACTTC.

The chain employs TRBV20-1 and TRBJ2-2, with TRBD2 identical over 8 bases. The ends lost 6 bases at V and 1 base at J; junction bases unmatched: 4. This CDR3 has 14 amino acids. Germline values: CDR1 DFQATT, CDR2 SNEGSKA (reference sequence). The CDR3 nucleotides are TGCAGTGCCCTACTAGCGGTGAACACCGGGGAGCTGTTTTTT. Protein sequence: CSALLAVNTGELFF.

The CDR3 is CASSPKVMNTEAFF. Here the CDR3 DNA reads TGTGCCAGCAGCCCTAAAGTGATGAACACTGAAGCTTTCTTT. The rearrangement uses TRBV14 and TRBJ1-1; D gene unclear. This CDR3 is 14 amino acids long. V lost 4 bases to trimming and J lost 0 bases, with 9 bases between them. Germline values: CDR1 SGHDN, CDR2 FVKESK.

In its sample, this clonotype was seen a few times. The J gene is TRBJ2-1, the V gene TRBV24-1, with 15 bases matching TRBD2. This CDR3 has 17 residues. Germline assignment: CDR1 KGHDR and CDR2 SFDVKD. The junction had 3 bases not matched to a gene; V was cut back by 3 bases and J by 4 bases. The CDR3 bases are TGTGCCACCAGTGATAGCGGGACTAGCGGGAGGTACAATGAGCAGTTCTTC. Its translation is CATSDSGTSGRYNEQFF.

This clonotype turned up a few times. The chain carries TRBV6-1 and TRBJ2-7; 8 bases align to TRBD2. V shed 7 bases, J shed 1 base, and the junction held 6 bases outside the gene matches. The germline V gene encodes CDR1 MNHNS and CDR2 SASEGT. The length of the CDR3 is 14 residues. The CDR3 reads CASKQRLASYEQYF. The CDR3 DNA is TGTGCCAGCAAACAGAGACTAGCGTCCTACGAGCAGTACTTC.

This chain uses TRBV4-3 with TRBJ2-7, with 9 positions matching TRBD1. Germline values: CDR1 LGHNA, CDR2 YSLEER. CDR3 length: 17 amino acids. Trimming at V came to 1 base and at J to 0 bases, leaving 7 bases not matched to a gene. The CDR3 region has the DNA TGCGCCAGCAGCCAAGGTGTCCCGGGACAGGGCTCCTACGAGCAGTACTTC. Residues: CASSQGVPGQGSYEQYF.

The chain couples TRBV10-3 to TRBJ2-1, with 8 nucleotides matching TRBD1. Looked up from germline, CDR1 is ENHRY and CDR2 is SYGVKD. V lost 6 bases and J lost 4; bases outside the gene matches: 11. CDR3 length equals 16 residues. The chain's CDR3 is CAIRSSTGAGYNEQFF. In DNA, the CDR3 is TGTGCCATCAGATCCTCGACAGGGGCGGGGTACAATGAGCAGTTCTTC.

This clonotype was picked up a small number of times. CDR3 DNA: TGTGCCAGCAGATCTGTGGCGACTAGCGGGAGCAATGAGCAGTTCTTC. This sequence encodes CASRSVATSGSNEQFF. The chain recombines TRBV7-2 with TRBJ2-1; TRBD2 matches 12 bases. The trim removed 6 bases at V and 6 bases at J, leaving 9 bases unmatched. Germline V lookup: CDR1 SGHTA, CDR2 FQGNSA. The CDR3 length is 16 residues.

V and J are TRBV7-2 and TRBJ1-5; D unclear. Trimming shortened V by 0 bases and J by 0 bases, and 21 bases separated the two germline ends. CDR3 size: 20 residues. Germline V gene sequence: CDR1 SGHTA, CDR2 FQGNSA. The CDR3: CASSLATISWGPYSNQPQHF. The DNA of the CDR3 is TGTGCCAGCAGCTTAGCGACCATCAGTTGGGGTCCTTATAGCAATCAGCCCCAGCATTTT.

This clonotype turned up a few times. This chain links TRBV19 with TRBJ1-1; no clear D gene. Germline values: CDR1 LNHDA, CDR2 SQIVND (reference sequence). This CDR3 comprises 15 residues. V lost 2 bases to trimming and J lost 4 bases, with 14 bases between them. The CDR3 nucleotides are TGTGCCAGTAGTATATTGGGAACCGGGTCCACTGAAGCTTTCTTT. Translating gives CASSILGTGSTEAFF.

CDR3 protein: CASSYGEGHEAFF. CDR3 DNA: TGTGCCAGCAGTTACGGGGAGGGCCATGAAGCTTTCTTT. This chain links TRBV6-6 with TRBJ1-1, with D hard to call. V was clipped by 2 bases and J by 7 bases, with 11 bases between them. This CDR3 is 13 amino acids long. Germline V lookup: CDR1 MNHNY, CDR2 SVGAGI (reference sequence).

About this clonotype itself: One base away lies a much larger clone, so this may be a sequencing read error. The rearrangement uses TRBV12-3 or TRBV12-4 and TRBJ2-3; D gene uncertain. The V gene lost 5 bases and the J gene lost 5 bases, with 11 bases spanning the gap. This CDR3 has 13 residues. Here the CDR3 DNA reads TGTGCCAGCAGTCGCCAAATCAAAGATACGCAGTATTTT. It encodes CASSRQIKDTQYF.

The J gene is TRBJ1-2, the V gene TRBV12-3 or TRBV12-4; no clear D gene. V lost 5 bases and J lost 7, with 17 bases in between. The CDR3 has 14 amino acids. The CDR3 loop reads CASSTGSGIGGYTF. CDR3 coding DNA: TGTGCCAGCAGTACGGGTTCTGGGATAGGTGGCTACACCTTC.

This clonotype was seen more than once but under ten times. The rearrangement uses TRBV7-2 and TRBJ1-4, with unresolved D. Germline V gives CDR1 SGHTA, CDR2 FQGNSA. The ends were cut back, 3 bases at V and 7 bases at J, with 18 bases in the middle. The CDR3 totals 16 residues. The CDR3 region is CASSLDLPGIREKLFF. CDR3 sequence (DNA): TGTGCCAGCAGCTTGGACTTGCCGGGAATTCGTGAAAAACTGTTTTTT.

The V call is TRBV7-2, the J call TRBJ2-1; 7 nucleotides match TRBD2. The trim removed 7 bases at V and 7 bases at J, leaving 10 bases unmatched. The CDR3 runs 14 residues. The germline V gene has CDR1 SGHTA and CDR2 FQGNSA. CDR3 region: CASKPGGLWNEQFF. The DNA of the CDR3 is TGTGCCAGCAAACCGGGAGGTTTGTGGAATGAGCAGTTCTTC.

The chain recombines TRBV4-3 with TRBJ2-1; 10 positions agree with TRBD2. Germline V gene data show CDR1 as LGHNA and CDR2 as YSLEER. CDR3 length: 20 amino acids. Unmatched junction bases numbered 21, after V lost 4 bases and J lost 6 bases. In DNA form, the CDR3 reads TGCGCCAGCAGCCGGGCCATTCTAGCGGGAGAGGGACAAATGGGCAATGAGCAGTTCTTC. This gives the protein CASSRAILAGEGQMGNEQFF.